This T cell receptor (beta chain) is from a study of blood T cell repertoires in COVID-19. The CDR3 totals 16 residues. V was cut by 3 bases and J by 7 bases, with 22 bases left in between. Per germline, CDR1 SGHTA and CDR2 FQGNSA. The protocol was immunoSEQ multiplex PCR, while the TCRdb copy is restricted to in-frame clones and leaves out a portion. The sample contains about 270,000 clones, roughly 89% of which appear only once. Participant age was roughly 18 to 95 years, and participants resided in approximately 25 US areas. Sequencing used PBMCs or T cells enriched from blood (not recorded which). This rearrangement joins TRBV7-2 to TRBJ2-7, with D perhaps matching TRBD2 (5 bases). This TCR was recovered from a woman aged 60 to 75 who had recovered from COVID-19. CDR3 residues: CASSFRGLLPTWEQYF. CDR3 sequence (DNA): TGTGCCAGCAGCTTCCGGGGTTTACTCCCTACTTGGGAGCAGTACTTC. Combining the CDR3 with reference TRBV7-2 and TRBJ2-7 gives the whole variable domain GAGVSQSPSNKVTEKGKDVELRCDPISGHTALYWYRQSLGQGLEFLIYFQGNSAPDKSGLPSDRFSAERTGGSVSTLTIQRTQQEDSAVYLCASSFRGLLPTWEQYFGPGTRLTVT.